This passage covers 16 T cell receptor beta chains from one sample sequenced in a study of cytomegalovirus exposure and HLA in healthy donors. The PCR employed 60 Vbeta primers together with 13 Jbeta primers. Only in-frame clones appear in the TCRdb table, and some are missing; sequencing was by immunoSEQ multiplex PCR. The data show tens of thousands of clones, 86% seen once. The specimen sequenced was PBMCs. The origin of the receptors is a woman between 40 and 55 years old in good health and CMV-seropositive.

This chain uses TRBV18 with TRBJ2-5; 7 positions match TRBD1. The J call is doubtful: the DNA matches TRBJ2-7 better. Germline loops: CDR1 KGHSH, CDR2 LQKENI. This CDR3 spans 14 amino acids. The CDR3 coding sequence is TGTGCCAGCTCACCCCAGGGACAGTCCTACGAGCAGTACTTC. Protein product: CASSPQGQSYEQYF.

This chain joins TRBV28 and TRBJ1-1; D is possibly TRBD1 (5 bases). Trimming cost V 6 bases and J 1 base, with 9 bases left between them. This CDR3 has 13 amino acids. Germline CDR1 MDHEN, CDR2 SYDVKM. CDR3 sequence reads: CASRRDRNTEAFF. CDR3 DNA sequence: TGTGCCAGCAGACGAGACAGGAACACTGAAGCTTTCTTT.

This clone was detected once. The rearrangement links TRBV19 to TRBJ1-6; 8 bases match TRBD1. Germline CDR1 is LNHDA and CDR2 is SQIVND (reference sequence). The J segment lost 9 bases and the V segment lost 8 bases, leaving 9 bases of the junction unmatched. The length of the CDR3 is 14 residues. CDR3 in amino acids: CASGLLDRASPLHF. The DNA for the CDR3 is TGTGCCAGTGGGCTGTTGGACAGGGCTTCACCCCTCCACTTT. Full variable domain (outside the CDR3, taken from reference TRBV19 and TRBJ1-6): DGGITQSPKYLFRKEGQNVTLSCEQNLNHDAMYWYRQDPGQGLRLIYYSQIVNDFQKGDIAEGYSVSREKKESFPLTVTSAQKNPTAFYLCASGLLDRASPLHFGNGTRLTVT.

J is TRBJ2-7 and V is TRBV15; TRBD2 is a possible D gene (5 bases). V lost 1 base and J lost 3, with 13 bases in between. Germline-derived CDR1 and CDR2 are LNHNV and YYDKDF (reference sequence). The CDR3 contains 15 residues. Here the CDR3 DNA reads TGTGCCACCAGCAGAGGCTTCGGACTGGACTACGAGCAGTACTTC. Its translation is CATSRGFGLDYEQYF.

The chain couples TRBV9 to TRBJ1-1; D is perhaps TRBD1 (5 bases). CDR1 and CDR2 from the germline V gene are SGDLS and YYNGEE. There are 13 residues in the CDR3. V lost 3 bases, J lost 1 base, and 7 bases lay in between. This CDR3 is CASSAQGNTEAFF. The CDR3 coding sequence is TGTGCCAGCAGCGCCCAGGGGAACACTGAAGCTTTCTTT.

This clone was recorded only once. V is TRBV10-1 and J is TRBJ2-3, with 10 nucleotides matching TRBD2. The ends lost 0 bases at V and 5 bases at J; junction bases unmatched: 8. Germline CDR1 and CDR2: WNHNN and SYGVQD (reference sequence). The CDR3 totals 17 residues. The CDR3 DNA sequence: TGCGCCAGCAGTGAGTCGACCCAGCGGGGGGGCCTAGATACGCAGTATTTT. Its protein product is CASSESTQRGGLDTQYF.

V is TRBV5-3 and J is TRBJ2-7; 7 nucleotides agree with TRBD1. TRBV5-3 qualifies as an ORF whose function is uncertain. The V gene end was trimmed by 3 bases and the J gene end by 2 bases; junction bases not matched to a gene: 11. The CDR3 is made up of 16 amino acids. The CDR3 loop reads CARSSYLTGNPYEQYF. DNA for the CDR3: TGTGCCAGAAGCTCCTATTTGACAGGGAACCCCTACGAGCAGTACTTC.

The rearrangement joins TRBV11-2 to TRBJ2-7, with 9 nucleotides matching TRBD1. The CDR3 has 15 amino acids. Germline V gene data show CDR1 as SGHAT and CDR2 as FQNNGV. Trimming cost V 5 bases and J 0 bases; bases outside gene matches: 5. The CDR3 DNA reads as TGTGCCAGCAGCCTGACAGGGGGTACCTCCTACGAGCAGTACTTC. Its translation is CASSLTGGTSYEQYF.

This chain links TRBV7-2 with TRBJ2-5; TRBD1 might be the D (6 bases). Germline assignment: CDR1 SGHTA and CDR2 FQGNSA. With 2 bases removed from V and 1 base from J, the gap between germline ends came to 8 bases. The CDR3 spans 14 residues. DNA of the CDR3: TGTGCCAGCAGCTTACCGGACAGCCAAGAGACCCAGTACTTC. It specifies CASSLPDSQETQYF.

The sample holds one count of this clone. The chain is built from TRBV19 and TRBJ1-4, with D unresolved. Germline loops: CDR1 LNHDA, CDR2 SQIVND (reference sequence). The V gene lost 6 bases and the J gene lost 2 bases, with 10 bases spanning the gap. The CDR3 runs to 14 residues. CDR3: CASSPEQTNEKLFF. DNA of the CDR3: TGTGCCAGTAGCCCGGAACAGACTAATGAAAAACTGTTTTTT.

This rearrangement joins TRBV6-1 to TRBJ2-5, with TRBD2 matching over 9 bases. Germline V gene data show CDR1 as MNHNS and CDR2 as SASEGT. Trimming at V came to 2 bases and at J to 2 bases, leaving 6 bases not matched to a gene. CDR3 length: 16 residues. Here the CDR3 DNA reads TGTGCCAGCAGTGAATTCGCGGCGGGGGGGCAAGAGACCCAGTACTTC. Translating it yields CASSEFAAGGQETQYF.

DNA for the CDR3: TGTGCCAGCAGCTTAGTCCAGGGGGCCACCACCGGGGAGCTGTTTTTT. Residues: CASSLVQGATTGELFF. The gene calls are TRBV7-2 and TRBJ2-2, with TRBD1 matching over 8 bases. The J segment lost 4 bases and the V segment lost 1 base, leaving 5 bases of the junction unmatched. Germline V gene sequence: CDR1 SGHTA, CDR2 FQGNSA. CDR3 length: 16 amino acids.

The chain is built from TRBV5-5 and TRBJ2-6; D unresolved. The CDR3 contains 14 residues. Trimming left V 4 bases short and J 5 bases short, with 10 bases between. Germline CDR1 and CDR2: SGHKS and YYEKEE (reference sequence). The CDR3 sequence is CASSRSERANVLTF. Here the CDR3 DNA reads TGTGCCAGCAGCCGGTCTGAAAGGGCCAACGTCCTGACTTTC.

The CDR3 coding sequence is TGTGCTTCGAGCGTCTTCTATGGCTACACCTTC. This translates into CASSVFYGYTF. The chain combines TRBV30 with TRBJ1-2; D call uncertain. Germline V gene sequence: CDR1 GTSNPN, CDR2 SVGIG (reference sequence). The CDR3 totals 11 residues.

The chain employs TRBV29-1 and TRBJ1-2; no clear D gene. CDR3 size: 9 residues. Germline CDR1 is SQVTM and CDR2 is ANQGSEA. Trimming cost V 3 bases and J 8 bases, with 4 bases left between them. The CDR3 DNA reads TGCAGCGTTGAGGGCGGCTACACCTTC. This codes for CSVEGGYTF.

As DNA, the CDR3 is TGCGCCAGCAGCTTGGCGGGGAGCTCCTATAATTCACCCCTCCACTTT. It specifies CASSLAGSSYNSPLHF. This rearrangement joins TRBV5-1 to TRBJ1-6; D is uncertain. V was cut by 0 bases and J by 0 bases, with 7 bases left in between. Per the germline V gene, CDR1 is SGHRS and CDR2 is YFSETQ. The CDR3 runs to 16 residues. The full variable domain, completed using reference TRBV5-1 and TRBJ1-6, is KAGVTQTPRYLIKTRGQQVTLSCSPISGHRSVSWYQQTPGQGLQFLFEYFSETQRNKGNFPGRFSGRQFSNSRSEMNVSTLELGDSALYLCASSLAGSSYNSPLHFGNGTRLTVT.